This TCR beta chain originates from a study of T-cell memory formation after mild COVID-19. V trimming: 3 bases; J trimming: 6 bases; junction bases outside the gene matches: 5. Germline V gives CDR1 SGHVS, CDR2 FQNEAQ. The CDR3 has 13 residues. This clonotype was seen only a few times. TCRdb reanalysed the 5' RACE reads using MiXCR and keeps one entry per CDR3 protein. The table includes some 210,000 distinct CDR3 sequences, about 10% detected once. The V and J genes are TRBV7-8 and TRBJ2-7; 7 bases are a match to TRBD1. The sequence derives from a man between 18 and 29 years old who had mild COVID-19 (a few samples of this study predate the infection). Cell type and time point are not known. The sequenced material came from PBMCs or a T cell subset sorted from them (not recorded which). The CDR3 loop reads CASSFPGTVEQYV. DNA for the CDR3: TGTGCCAGCAGCTTTCCTGGGACAGTCGAGCAGTACGTC.